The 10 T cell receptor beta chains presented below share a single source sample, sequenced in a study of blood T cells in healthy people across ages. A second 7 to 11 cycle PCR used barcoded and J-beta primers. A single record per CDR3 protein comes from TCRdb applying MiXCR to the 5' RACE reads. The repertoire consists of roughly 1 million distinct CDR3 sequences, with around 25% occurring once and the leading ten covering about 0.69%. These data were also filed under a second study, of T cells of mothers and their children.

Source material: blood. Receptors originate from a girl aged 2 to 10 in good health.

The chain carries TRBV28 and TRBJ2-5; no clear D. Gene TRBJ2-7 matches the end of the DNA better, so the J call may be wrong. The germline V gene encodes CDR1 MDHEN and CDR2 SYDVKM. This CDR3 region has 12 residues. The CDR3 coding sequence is TGTGTCACAGCAGATCAAAACTACGAGCAGTACTTC. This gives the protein CVTADQNYEQYF.

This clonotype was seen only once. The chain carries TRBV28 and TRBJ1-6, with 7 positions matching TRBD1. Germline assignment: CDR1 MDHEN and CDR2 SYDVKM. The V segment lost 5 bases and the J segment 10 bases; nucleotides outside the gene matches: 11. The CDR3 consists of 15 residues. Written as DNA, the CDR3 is TGTGCCAGCAGTCTTCCCCGACAGGGTATATCACCCCTCCACTTT. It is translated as CASSLPRQGISPLHF.

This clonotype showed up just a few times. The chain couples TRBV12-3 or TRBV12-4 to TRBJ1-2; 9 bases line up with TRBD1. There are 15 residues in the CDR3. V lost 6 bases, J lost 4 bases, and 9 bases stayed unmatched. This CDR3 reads CASSRGQGSIYGYTF. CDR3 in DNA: TGTGCCAGCAGCCGGGGACAGGGAAGTATCTATGGCTACACCTTC.

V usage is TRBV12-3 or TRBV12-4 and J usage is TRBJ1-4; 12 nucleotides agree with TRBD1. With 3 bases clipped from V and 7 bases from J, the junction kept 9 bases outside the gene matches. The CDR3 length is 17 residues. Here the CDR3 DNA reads TGTGCCAGCAGTTTGGGGACAGGGGGCGGCATCGGTGAAAAACTGTTTTTT. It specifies CASSLGTGGGIGEKLFF.

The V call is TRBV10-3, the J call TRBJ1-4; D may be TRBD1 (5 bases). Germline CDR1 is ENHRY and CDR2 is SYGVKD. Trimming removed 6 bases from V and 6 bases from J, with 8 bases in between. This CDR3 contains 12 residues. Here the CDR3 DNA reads TGTGCCATCAGGGCACAGGATGAAAAACTGTTTTTT. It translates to CAIRAQDEKLFF.

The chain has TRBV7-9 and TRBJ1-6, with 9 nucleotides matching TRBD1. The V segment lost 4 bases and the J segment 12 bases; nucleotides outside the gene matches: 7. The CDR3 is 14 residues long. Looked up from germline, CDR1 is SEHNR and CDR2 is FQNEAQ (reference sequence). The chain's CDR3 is CASSSDRGRLPLHF. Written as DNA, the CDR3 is TGTGCCAGCAGCTCGGACAGGGGTAGGTTACCCCTCCACTTT.

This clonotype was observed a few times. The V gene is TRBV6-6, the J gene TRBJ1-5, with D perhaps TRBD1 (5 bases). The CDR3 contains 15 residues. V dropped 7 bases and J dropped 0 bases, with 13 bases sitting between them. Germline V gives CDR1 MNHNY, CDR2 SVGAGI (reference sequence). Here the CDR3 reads CASTPGGNSNQPQHF. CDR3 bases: TGTGCCAGCACCCCGGGGGGGAATAGCAATCAGCCCCAGCATTTT.

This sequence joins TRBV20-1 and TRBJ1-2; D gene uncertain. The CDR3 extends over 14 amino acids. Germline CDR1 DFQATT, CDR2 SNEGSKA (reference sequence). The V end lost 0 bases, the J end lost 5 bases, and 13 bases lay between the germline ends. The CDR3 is CSARDGSGVYGYTF. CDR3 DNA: TGCAGTGCTAGAGATGGTTCCGGGGTTTATGGCTACACCTTC.

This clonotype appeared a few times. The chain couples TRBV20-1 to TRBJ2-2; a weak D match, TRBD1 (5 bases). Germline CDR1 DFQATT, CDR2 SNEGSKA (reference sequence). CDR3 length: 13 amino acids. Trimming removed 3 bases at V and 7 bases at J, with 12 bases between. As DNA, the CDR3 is TGCAGTGCTAGGGGGCTTTACGGCGGGGAGCTGTTTTTT. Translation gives CSARGLYGGELFF.

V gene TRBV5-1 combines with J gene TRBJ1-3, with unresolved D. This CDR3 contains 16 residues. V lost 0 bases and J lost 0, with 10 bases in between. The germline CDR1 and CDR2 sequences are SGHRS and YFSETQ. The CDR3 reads CASSLEPTVSGNTIYF. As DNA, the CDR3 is TGCGCCAGCAGCTTGGAGCCAACTGTCTCTGGAAACACCATATATTTT.